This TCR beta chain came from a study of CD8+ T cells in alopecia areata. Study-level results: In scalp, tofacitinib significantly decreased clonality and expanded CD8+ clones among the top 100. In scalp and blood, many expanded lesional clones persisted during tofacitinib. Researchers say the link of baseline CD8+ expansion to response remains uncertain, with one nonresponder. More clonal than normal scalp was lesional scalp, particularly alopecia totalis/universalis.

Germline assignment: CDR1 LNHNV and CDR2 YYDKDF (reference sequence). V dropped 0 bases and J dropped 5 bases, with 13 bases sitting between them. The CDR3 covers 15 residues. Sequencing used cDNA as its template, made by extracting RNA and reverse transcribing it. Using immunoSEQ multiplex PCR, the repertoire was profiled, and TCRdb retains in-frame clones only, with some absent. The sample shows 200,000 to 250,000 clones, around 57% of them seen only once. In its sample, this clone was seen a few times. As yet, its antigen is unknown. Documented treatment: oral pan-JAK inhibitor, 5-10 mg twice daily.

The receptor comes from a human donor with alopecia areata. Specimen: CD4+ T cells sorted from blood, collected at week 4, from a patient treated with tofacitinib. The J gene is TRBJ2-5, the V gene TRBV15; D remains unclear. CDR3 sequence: CATSRDMEPTETQYF. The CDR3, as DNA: TGTGCCACCAGCAGAGATATGGAACCAACGGAGACCCAGTACTTC.